This T cell receptor (beta chain) was captured in a study of T cell responses to AZD1222 COVID-19 vaccine. TCRdb keeps only in-frame clones here, not all; method: immunoSEQ multiplex PCR. The sample has about 160,000 clones; 88% are singletons. The CDR3 contains 18 residues. Germline V gene sequence: CDR1 SGHVS, CDR2 FNYEAQ. The V and J ends lost 1 base and 5 bases respectively, with 20 bases between them. Second-dose schedules of about 4 or about 12 weeks were combined. The TCR originated in an adult who received the AZD1222 COVID-19 vaccine. The rearrangement joins TRBV7-6 to TRBJ2-2; maybe TRBD1 (6 bases). The sequencing here drew on peripheral blood, taken 28 days after the second AZD1222 dose. CDR3 bases: TGTGCCAGCAGCTTAGTGGGGGCGGTCGCACGAGGGACCGGGGAGCTGTTTTTT. Protein product: CASSLVGAVARGTGELFF.